The subject of this entry is one T cell receptor (beta chain). The antigen this receptor binds is unknown. Base qualities were left out, and no much larger clone turns up one base away. The sample is drawn from a study of T cell changes during pregnancy in multiple sclerosis (dated by TCRdb to the late 2010s). With respect to the entire study: The study examined how the T cell repertoire changed over the course of pregnancy in women with multiple sclerosis.

Receptor amplification or capture employed the immunoSEQ multiplex PCR assay. TCRdb holds this immuneACCESS table with in-frame rearrangements only. Some clones are missing; in checked studies, unresolved V genes explain under half, and the rest has no known cause. The sample data list tens of thousands of clones, and 92% of these were observed just once. Roughly 3.2% of the sample is taken by the ten largest. The TCR was taken from a female donor in good health, enrolled as a control in a pregnancy study. Sample: CD8+ T cells from peripheral blood mononuclear cells, taken in the third trimester of pregnancy.

The bases are TGTGCCAGCAGCACACAGGGGGGGGACGGGGAGCTGTTTTTT. Translation gives CASSTQGGDGELFF. The chain is made from TRBV21-1 and TRBJ2-2; whether TRBD1, the table's D call, matches the DNA was not checked. TRBV21-1 is annotated as a pseudogene. The CDR3 measures 14 amino acids from cysteine to phenylalanine. Just the 42-base CDR3 DNA is kept, in frame starting at base 1.